These 5 T cell receptor beta chains were all obtained from the same sample, sequenced in a study of post-analysis software for immune sequencing data. Included in the TCR beta cDNA libraries were unique molecular identifiers. TCRdb itself ran the PCR reads through MiXCR, one entry per CDR3 protein. This table holds fewer than 550,000 distinct CDR3 sequences, 30% to 40% found once. Points from the study as a whole: Patients carried 4 or 5 TRBV segments more frequently than controls did, and TRBV5-6, TRBV5-1 and TRBV20-1 were among them.

For these TCRs, the target antigens are not known. Sequences were obtained from blood. These TCRs come from a girl aged 2-17 years with multiple sclerosis.

This clonotype was found a few times. The genes are TRBV28 and TRBJ1-4, with D possibly TRBD1 on 5 matching bases. This CDR3 has 15 amino acids. Germline CDR1 reads MDHEN; CDR2 reads SYDVKM. Trimming removed 4 bases from V and 7 bases from J, with 16 bases in between. The CDR3 loop is CASSSRPGFTEKLFF. CDR3 DNA sequence: TGTGCCAGCAGTTCAAGGCCAGGGTTTACTGAAAAACTGTTTTTT.

The J gene is TRBJ2-5, the V gene TRBV7-9, with 9 bases fitting TRBD1. Trimming removed 1 base from V and 4 bases from J; junction bases left unmatched: 7. This CDR3 has 16 residues. Germline-derived CDR1 and CDR2 are SEHNR and FQNEAQ (reference sequence). The CDR3, as DNA: TGTGCCAGCAGCTTAGGGTTGGACAGGGGACGAGAGACCCAGTACTTC. This translates into CASSLGLDRGRETQYF.

The table lists this clonotype with a few counts. V gene TRBV7-6 combines with J gene TRBJ2-3; the match to TRBD1 covers 9 bases. CDR1 and CDR2 from the germline V gene are SGHVS and FNYEAQ. This CDR3 has 16 amino acids. With 6 bases clipped from V and 3 bases from J, the junction kept 10 bases outside the gene matches. Here the CDR3 DNA reads TGTGCCAGCAGTGTTGGGACAGGGAGCGGTACAGATACGCAGTATTTT. It translates to CASSVGTGSGTDTQYF.

This chain joins TRBV3-1 and TRBJ2-3, with D maybe TRBD2 (5 bases). Germline V gene sequence: CDR1 LGHDT, CDR2 YNNKEL (reference sequence). The CDR3 covers 14 residues. The V gene lost 4 bases and the J gene lost 9 bases, with 17 bases spanning the gap. The CDR3 loop reads CASSPRTREVTQYF. The DNA of the CDR3 is TGTGCCAGCAGCCCCAGAACTAGGGAAGTAACGCAGTATTTT.

CDR3 sequence (DNA): TGTGCCAGCAGCCAACACCGGGGCTACGTTGCGGAAAAACTGTTTTTT. It specifies CASSQHRGYVAEKLFF. This sequence joins TRBV3-1 and TRBJ1-4; D is perhaps TRBD1 (5 bases). V lost 2 bases to trimming and J lost 8 bases, with 18 bases between them. Per the germline V gene, CDR1 is LGHDT and CDR2 is YNNKEL (reference sequence). The CDR3 loop spans 16 amino acids.